This T cell receptor beta chain was sequenced in a study of shared clonotypes between healthy human individuals. Germline V gives CDR1 SGHDT, CDR2 YYEEEE. The CDR3 sequence is 12 residues long. V was cut by 1 base and J by 6 bases, with 4 bases left in between. Comment on this clone: Its antigen is not identified.

Findings of the study overall: Clonotypes shared by all four sorted-subset donors had higher generation probabilities than non-shared clonotypes. Generally, estimated richness proved larger in naive subsets than it did in memory subsets.

The study ran the assay at deep level. Repertoires were generated with immunoSEQ multiplex PCR, while TCRdb's copy carries only in-frame clones and drops some. The sample includes a few hundred thousand clones, more than 95% of them seen just once. Naive CD4+ cells were CD45RA-selected; the remaining cells were memory. Specimen: naive CD4+ T cells sorted from blood. Subset given: CD45RA+ positively selected. The chain combines TRBV5-6 with TRBJ2-2, with unresolved D. This clonotype was sampled from a woman aged 30 to 39 in good health. The CDR3 coding sequence is TGTGCCAGCAGCTTGCTTTCCGGGGAGCTGTTTTTT. Protein: CASSLLSGELFF.